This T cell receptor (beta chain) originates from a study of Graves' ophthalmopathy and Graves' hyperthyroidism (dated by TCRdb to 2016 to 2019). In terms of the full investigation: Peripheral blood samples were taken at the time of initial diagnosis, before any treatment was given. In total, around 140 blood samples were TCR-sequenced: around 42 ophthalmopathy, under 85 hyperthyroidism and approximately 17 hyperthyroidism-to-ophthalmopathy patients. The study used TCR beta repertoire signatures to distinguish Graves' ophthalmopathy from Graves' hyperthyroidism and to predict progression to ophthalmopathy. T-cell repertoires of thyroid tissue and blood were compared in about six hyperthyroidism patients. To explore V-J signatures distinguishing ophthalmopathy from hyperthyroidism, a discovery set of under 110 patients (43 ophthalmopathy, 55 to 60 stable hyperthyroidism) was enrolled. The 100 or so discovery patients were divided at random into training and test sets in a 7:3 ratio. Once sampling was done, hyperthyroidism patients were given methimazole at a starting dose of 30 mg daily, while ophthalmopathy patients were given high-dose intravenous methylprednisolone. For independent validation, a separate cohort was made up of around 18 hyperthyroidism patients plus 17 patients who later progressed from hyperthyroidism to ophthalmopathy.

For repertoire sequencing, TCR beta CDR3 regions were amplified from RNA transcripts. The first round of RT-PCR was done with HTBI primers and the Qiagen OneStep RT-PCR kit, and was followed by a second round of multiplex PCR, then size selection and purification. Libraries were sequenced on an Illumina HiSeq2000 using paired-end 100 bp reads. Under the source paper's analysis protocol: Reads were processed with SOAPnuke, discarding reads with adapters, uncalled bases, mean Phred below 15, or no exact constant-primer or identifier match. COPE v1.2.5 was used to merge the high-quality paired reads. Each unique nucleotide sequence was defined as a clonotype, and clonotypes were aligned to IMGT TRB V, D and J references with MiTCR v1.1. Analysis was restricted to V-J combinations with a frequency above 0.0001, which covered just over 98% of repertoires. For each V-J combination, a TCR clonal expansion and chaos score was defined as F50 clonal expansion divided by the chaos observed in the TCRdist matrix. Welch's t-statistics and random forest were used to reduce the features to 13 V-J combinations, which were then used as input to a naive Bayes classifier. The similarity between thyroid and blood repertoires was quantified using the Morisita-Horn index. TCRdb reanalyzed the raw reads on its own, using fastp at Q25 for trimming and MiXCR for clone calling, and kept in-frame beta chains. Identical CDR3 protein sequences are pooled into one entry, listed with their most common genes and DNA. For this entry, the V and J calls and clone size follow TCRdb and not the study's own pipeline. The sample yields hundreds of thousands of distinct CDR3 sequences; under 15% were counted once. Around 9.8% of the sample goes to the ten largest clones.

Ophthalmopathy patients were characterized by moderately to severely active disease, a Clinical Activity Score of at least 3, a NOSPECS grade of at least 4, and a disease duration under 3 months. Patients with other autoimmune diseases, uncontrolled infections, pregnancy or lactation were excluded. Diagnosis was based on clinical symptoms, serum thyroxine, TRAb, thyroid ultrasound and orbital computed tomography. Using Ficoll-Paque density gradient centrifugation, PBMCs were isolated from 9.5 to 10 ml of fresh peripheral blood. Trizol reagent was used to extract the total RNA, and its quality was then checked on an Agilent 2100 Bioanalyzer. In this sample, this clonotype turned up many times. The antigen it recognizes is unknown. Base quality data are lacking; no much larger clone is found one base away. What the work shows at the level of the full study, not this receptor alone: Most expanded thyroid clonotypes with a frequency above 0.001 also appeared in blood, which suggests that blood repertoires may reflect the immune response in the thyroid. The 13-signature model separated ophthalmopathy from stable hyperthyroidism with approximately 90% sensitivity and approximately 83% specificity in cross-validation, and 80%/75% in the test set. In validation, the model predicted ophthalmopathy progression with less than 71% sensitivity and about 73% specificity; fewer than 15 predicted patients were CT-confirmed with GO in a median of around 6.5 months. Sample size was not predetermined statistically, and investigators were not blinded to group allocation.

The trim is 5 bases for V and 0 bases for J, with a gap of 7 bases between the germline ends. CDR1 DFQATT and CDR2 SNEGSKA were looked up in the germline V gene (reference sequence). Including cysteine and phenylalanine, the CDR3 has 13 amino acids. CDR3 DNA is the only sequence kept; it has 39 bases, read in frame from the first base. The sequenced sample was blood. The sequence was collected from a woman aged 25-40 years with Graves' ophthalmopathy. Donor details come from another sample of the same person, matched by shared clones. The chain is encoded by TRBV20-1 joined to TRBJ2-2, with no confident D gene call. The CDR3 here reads CSASKPNTGELFF. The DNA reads TGCAGTGCTTCCAAACCGAACACCGGGGAGCTGTTTTTT.